This entry features one T cell receptor beta chain sequence. No antigen is known for it. This sample was taken from a study of blood T cells in healthy people across ages. The study's findings and limits: When set beside aged donors, long-lived donors presented more naive CD4+ cells and higher diversity.

A sample-barcoded 5' primer and a J-beta primer mix were used in a second PCR of roughly 7 to 11 cycles. TCRdb ran MiXCR on the 5' RACE reads and lists one entry per CDR3 protein. The data show hundreds of thousands of distinct CDR3 sequences, around 48% seen once. Healthy Russian Caucasian donors spanned ages about 6 to 90 years. Sequencing was carried out using blood. This clonotype was obtained from a woman aged 55-70 years in good health.

The CDR3 bases are TGTGCCAGCAGTTGGGCGGCGACTGAAGCTTTCTTT. This translates into CASSWAATEAFF. The chain has TRBV28 and TRBJ1-1, with no clear D. Germline CDR1 MDHEN, CDR2 SYDVKM. V dropped 4 bases and J dropped 5 bases, with 8 bases sitting between them. The CDR3 contains 12 residues.